The present T cell receptor (beta chain) was sequenced within a study of blood T cell repertoires in COVID-19. Study-level information: The origin of the acute and convalescent COVID-19 samples was the United States, Italy and Spain. T cells, B-cell-depleted T cells, or PBMCs supplied cDNA or gDNA.

This clone occurred once. Method: immunoSEQ multiplex PCR; TCRdb's copy keeps in-frame clones and lacks some. The sample has 100,000 to 150,000 clones, about 80% seen once. This CDR3 has 15 residues. CDR1 and CDR2 from the germline V gene are MNHEY and SVGAGI. V was clipped by 6 bases and J by 3 bases, with 16 bases between them. The sample consisted of peripheral blood. The J gene is TRBJ2-3, the V gene TRBV6-5; D gene unclear. This clonotype was sampled from a human donor in a cohort sampled during active COVID-19. CDR3 nucleotides: TGTGCCAGCAGCGATCCGGCTAGAAGGACAGATACGCAGTATTTT. Translation: CASSDPARRTDTQYF.